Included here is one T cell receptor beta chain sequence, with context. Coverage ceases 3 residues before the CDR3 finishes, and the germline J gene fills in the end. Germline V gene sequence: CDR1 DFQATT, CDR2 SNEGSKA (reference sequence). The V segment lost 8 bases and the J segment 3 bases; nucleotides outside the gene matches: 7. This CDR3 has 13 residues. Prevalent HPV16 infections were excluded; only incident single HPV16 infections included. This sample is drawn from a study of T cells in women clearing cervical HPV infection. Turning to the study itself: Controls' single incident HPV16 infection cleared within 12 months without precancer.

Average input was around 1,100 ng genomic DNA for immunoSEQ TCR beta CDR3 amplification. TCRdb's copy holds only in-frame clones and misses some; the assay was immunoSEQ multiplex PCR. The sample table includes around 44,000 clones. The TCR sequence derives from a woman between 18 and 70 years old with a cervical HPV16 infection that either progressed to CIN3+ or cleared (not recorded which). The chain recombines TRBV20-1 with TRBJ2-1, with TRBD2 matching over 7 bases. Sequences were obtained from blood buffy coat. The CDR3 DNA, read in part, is TGCAGTTCTCGGGGGAGGGGCTACAATGAG. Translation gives CSSRGRGYNE. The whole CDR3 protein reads CSSRGRGYNEQFF.